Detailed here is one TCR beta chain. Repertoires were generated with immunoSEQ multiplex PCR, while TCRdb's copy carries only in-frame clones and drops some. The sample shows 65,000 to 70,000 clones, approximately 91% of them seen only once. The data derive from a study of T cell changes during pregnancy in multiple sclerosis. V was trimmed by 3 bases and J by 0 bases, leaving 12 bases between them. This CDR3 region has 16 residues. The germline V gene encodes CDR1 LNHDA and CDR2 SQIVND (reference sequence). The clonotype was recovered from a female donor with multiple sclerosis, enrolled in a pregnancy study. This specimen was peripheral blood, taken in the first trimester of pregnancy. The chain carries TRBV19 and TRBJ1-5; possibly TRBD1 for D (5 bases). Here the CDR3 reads CASSILQGNSNQPQHF. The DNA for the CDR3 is TGTGCCAGTAGTATCTTGCAGGGAAATAGCAATCAGCCCCAGCATTTT.